These 21 T cell receptor beta chains were sequenced from one sample in a study of ipilimumab plus nivolumab after autologous stem cell transplantation. Profiled with immunoSEQ multiplex PCR; TCRdb holds only in-frame clones, not every one. Here the sample spans some 25,000 clones, around 83% being singletons. The sequencing used PBMCs, collected in a trial of ipilimumab plus nivolumab as post-transplant consolidation. All receptors come from a male donor with diffuse large B-cell lymphoma.

The V and J genes are TRBV27 and TRBJ1-6; D is undetermined. Germline V gives CDR1 MNHEY, CDR2 SMNVEV (reference sequence). Trimming pared 6 bases from V and 8 bases from J, leaving 14 bases between. This CDR3 spans 14 amino acids. The CDR3 sequence: CASRLRSRYSPLHF. For the CDR3, the DNA is TGTGCCAGCAGGCTTCGGAGCAGATATTCACCCCTCCACTTT.

The V call is TRBV7-9, the J call TRBJ2-7; TRBD2 matches 7 bases. V trimming: 1 base; J trimming: 3 bases; junction bases outside the gene matches: 6. In germline, CDR1 is SEHNR, CDR2 FQNEAQ (reference sequence). The CDR3 runs to 15 residues. The CDR3 loop reads CASSLGSGGVYEQYF. The CDR3 nucleotides are TGTGCCAGCAGCTTAGGCTCTGGGGGGGTCTACGAGCAGTACTTC.

This chain joins TRBV7-6 and TRBJ1-5; TRBD1 matches at 9 bases. Germline CDR1 is SGHVS and CDR2 is FNYEAQ. The junction had 4 bases not matched to a gene; V was cut back by 4 bases and J by 3 bases. The CDR3 has 15 amino acids. The CDR3 region has the DNA TGTGCCAGCAGCTCCCGGGACAGGGACAATCAGCCCCAGCATTTT. Its protein product is CASSSRDRDNQPQHF.

V is TRBV5-8 and J is TRBJ1-3; unclear D gene. CDR3 size: 17 residues. Germline V CDR1 and CDR2: SGHTS, YDEGEE. V gave up 0 bases and J gave up 0 bases, with 13 bases separating them. The CDR3 nucleotides are TGTGCCAGCAGCTTGGGTCTAAGTCTCTTCTCTGGAAACACCATATATTTT. The encoded protein is CASSLGLSLFSGNTIYF.

This rearrangement joins TRBV19 to TRBJ1-2; D is ambiguous. Germline CDR1 reads LNHDA; CDR2 reads SQIVND (reference sequence). This CDR3 comprises 12 residues. V lost 5 bases to trimming and J lost 8 bases, with 12 bases between them. This CDR3 reads CASSPGKMGYTF. The CDR3 DNA reads as TGTGCCAGTAGTCCCGGGAAAATGGGCTACACCTTC. Together with reference TRBV19 and TRBJ1-2, the CDR3 gives the full variable domain: DGGITQSPKYLFRKEGQNVTLSCEQNLNHDAMYWYRQDPGQGLRLIYYSQIVNDFQKGDIAEGYSVSREKKESFPLTVTSAQKNPTAFYLCASSPGKMGYTFGSGTRLTVV.

The V and J genes are TRBV5-1 and TRBJ2-6; TRBD1 is a possible D gene (6 bases). This CDR3 comprises 17 residues. Germline CDR1 SGHRS, CDR2 YFSETQ. V lost 0 bases and J lost 1, with 11 bases in between. The CDR3 sequence is CASSLGDRLSGANVLTF. In DNA, the CDR3 is TGCGCCAGCAGCTTGGGTGACAGGCTGTCTGGGGCCAACGTCCTGACTTTC.

This rearrangement joins TRBV6-4 to TRBJ2-3; 9 bases align to TRBD2. This CDR3 contains 17 residues. CDR1 and CDR2 (germline): MRHNA, SNTAGT. V dropped 6 bases and J dropped 1; count of bases not matched to a gene: 11. Here the CDR3 reads CASRVRRGGECTDTQYF. CDR3 DNA: TGTGCCAGCAGGGTTAGGCGGGGGGGGGAATGCACAGATACGCAGTATTTT.

This clone was seen just once. The CDR3 region has the DNA TGTGCCAGCAGTTACTCCGGAACTAGCAATCAGCCCCAGCATTTT. Translated: CASSYSGTSNQPQHF. The V call is TRBV6-6, the J call TRBJ1-5; D not resolved. The CDR3 runs 15 residues. V shed 0 bases and J shed 0 bases, with 6 bases lying between them. Germline CDR1 and CDR2: MNHNY and SVGAGI (reference sequence).

This clone was recorded a few times. The chain recombines TRBV5-4 with TRBJ1-4, with 7 bases lining up with TRBD1. The CDR3 loop spans 15 amino acids. Germline loops: CDR1 SGHNT, CDR2 YYREEE (reference sequence). V shed 4 bases, J shed 5 bases, and the junction held 8 bases outside the gene matches. CDR3 sequence: CASSVNRGLNEKLFF. CDR3 sequence (DNA): TGTGCCAGCAGCGTCAACAGGGGTCTGAATGAAAAACTGTTTTTT.

This chain's CDR3 is CAARTGGNYGYTF. The CDR3 region has the DNA TGTGCCGCACGGACGGGGGGTAACTATGGCTACACCTTC. The chain joins TRBV6-1 to TRBJ1-2, with D possibly matching TRBD1 (5 bases). The CDR3 totals 13 residues. Trimming removed 11 bases at V and 1 base at J, with 14 bases between. Germline V gene sequence: CDR1 MNHNS, CDR2 SASEGT.

The V and J genes are TRBV5-4 and TRBJ2-3; 9 bases match TRBD2. The V and J ends lost 3 bases and 3 bases, in that order; junction bases with no gene match: 8. Germline CDR1 and CDR2: SGHNT and YYREEE (reference sequence). The CDR3 is made up of 16 amino acids. The CDR3 here is CASSYRGGATTDTQYF. The CDR3 bases are TGTGCCAGCAGCTACCGCGGGGGGGCCACGACAGATACGCAGTATTTT.

Only one count was recorded for this clone. This chain joins TRBV6-5 and TRBJ2-7; TRBD2 matches 10 bases. CDR1 and CDR2 (germline): MNHEY, SVGAGI. The length of the CDR3 is 14 residues. The ends lost 6 bases at V and 2 bases at J; junction bases unmatched: 4. The CDR3 DNA follows: TGTGCCAGCAGACGTAGCGGGGGGACCTACGAGCAGTACTTC. Translation gives CASRRSGGTYEQYF.

The chain carries TRBV7-9 and TRBJ2-7; D unclear. With the DNA end fitting TRBJ2-5 better, the J assignment may be wrong. The CDR3 is 14 amino acids. Germline loops: CDR1 SEHNR, CDR2 FQNEAQ (reference sequence). The CDR3 DNA follows: TGTGCCAGCAGGGGCCCGAGTCCGTTAGAGACCCAGTACTTC. It codes for CASRGPSPLETQYF.

The V call is TRBV18, the J call TRBJ2-7, with 15 nucleotides matching TRBD2. The CDR3 is 17 residues long. Trimming cost V 4 bases and J 4 bases; bases outside gene matches: 8. Germline CDR1 reads KGHSH; CDR2 reads LQKENI. Written as DNA, the CDR3 is TGTGCCAGCTCACTAATACCGGGACTAGCGGGAGGTTACGAGCAGTACTTC. Translating gives CASSLIPGLAGGYEQYF.

This clone was picked up a small number of times. This rearrangement joins TRBV4-1 to TRBJ2-7; perhaps TRBD2 as D (6 bases). Trimming left V 3 bases short and J 2 bases short, with 23 bases between. The CDR3 runs to 18 residues. Germline-derived CDR1 and CDR2 are MGHRA and YSYEKL. The CDR3 sequence: CASSHPLGGRGSTYEQYF. The CDR3 nucleotides are TGCGCCAGCAGCCACCCTTTAGGCGGGCGGGGTTCCACCTACGAGCAGTACTTC.

The V and J genes are TRBV10-3 and TRBJ1-4, with 9 bases that match TRBD1. There are 15 residues in the CDR3. With 9 bases clipped from V and 2 bases from J, the junction kept 7 bases outside the gene matches. Germline V gene data show CDR1 as ENHRY and CDR2 as SYGVKD. The CDR3 DNA follows: TGTGCCATTAGGACAGGGGAGTCGACTAATGAAAAACTGTTTTTT. Protein: CAIRTGESTNEKLFF.

The CDR3 DNA reads TGTGCCAGCAGCTTTACAACGGGGACAGATACGCAGTATTTT. Translating it yields CASSFTTGTDTQYF. The chain employs TRBV7-9 and TRBJ2-3, with D possibly being TRBD2 (5 bases). Germline lookup yields CDR1 SEHNR and CDR2 FQNEAQ (reference sequence). The CDR3 loop spans 14 amino acids. Trimming removed 3 bases at V and 3 bases at J, with 10 bases between.

The gene calls are TRBV12-5 and TRBJ1-3, with a tentative D call TRBD1 (5 bases). V dropped 0 bases and J dropped 2 bases, with 23 bases sitting between them. CDR1 LGHNT and CDR2 FRNRAP come from the germline V gene. The CDR3 is made up of 20 amino acids. The CDR3 spells CASGLVGNVPQAYAGNTIYF. The CDR3 coding sequence is TGTGCTAGTGGTTTGGTGGGGAATGTACCACAGGCGTACGCTGGAAACACCATATATTTT.

V is TRBV5-1 and J is TRBJ2-3; D possibly matches TRBD1 or TRBD2 (5 bases each). Trimming removed 3 bases from V and 2 bases from J, with 16 bases in between. Germline lookup yields CDR1 SGHRS and CDR2 YFSETQ. The CDR3 runs to 16 residues. As DNA, the CDR3 is TGCGCCAGCAGCTGGGGCCCCGGGACGGACACAGATACGCAGTATTTT. Protein sequence: CASSWGPGTDTDTQYF.

This clone occurred once. V is TRBV5-4 and J is TRBJ1-3; perhaps TRBD1 as D (5 bases). The CDR3 extends over 15 amino acids. Germline assignment: CDR1 SGHNT and CDR2 YYREEE (reference sequence). The V end lost 4 bases, the J end lost 4 bases, and 15 bases lay between the germline ends. The CDR3 DNA reads as TGTGCCAGCAGCCCGGGGCCCGGCGCCGGAAACACCATATATTTT. As protein: CASSPGPGAGNTIYF.

This chain uses TRBV5-1 with TRBJ1-3; D ambiguous. The germline CDR1 and CDR2 sequences are SGHRS and YFSETQ. V lost 3 bases to trimming and J lost 4 bases, with 8 bases between them. This CDR3 spans 13 amino acids. CDR3: CASSSGLGNTIYF. The CDR3 DNA reads as TGCGCCAGCAGCTCGGGCCTGGGAAACACCATATATTTT.